The 5 T cell receptor beta chains presented below share a single source sample, sequenced in a study of T cell changes during pregnancy in multiple sclerosis. The table came from immunoSEQ multiplex PCR; TCRdb's copy has only in-frame clones and leaves some out. The sample holds 75,000 to 100,000 clones, approximately 90% seen once. The material sequenced was peripheral blood, taken after pregnancy. These receptor sequences come from a female donor in good health, enrolled as a control in a pregnancy study.

As for this clone: The CDR3 carries no conserved terminal phenylalanine or tryptophan, so it likely arises from a read error. The CDR3 DNA follows: TGTGCCAGCTCACCTCTGGGCTCGGCGGACACTGAAGCTTTCCTT. Its protein is CASSPLGSADTEAFL. This rearrangement joins TRBV18 to TRBJ1-1; D not certain. CDR3 length: 15 amino acids. Germline loops: CDR1 KGHSH, CDR2 LQKENI. V lost 3 bases and J lost 3, with 14 bases in between.

The chain uses TRBV12-5 and TRBJ2-5, with 16 bases lining up with TRBD2. Germline CDR1 and CDR2: LGHNT and FRNRAP. This CDR3 comprises 18 residues. The junction had 11 bases not matched to a gene; V was cut back by 5 bases and J by 5 bases. The CDR3 region has the DNA TGTGCTAGTGGTCAGGGACTAGCGGGGGGGAACGTCAAGGAGACCCAGTACTTC. It yields the protein CASGQGLAGGNVKETQYF.

The V and J genes are TRBV16 and TRBJ1-3; D is undetermined. This CDR3 is 14 amino acids long. Germline V gene lookup returns CDR1 KGHSY and CDR2 FQNENV. Trimming pared 0 bases from V and 4 bases from J, leaving 7 bases between. The CDR3 region has the DNA TGTGCCAGCAGCCAATCCTGGCAGGGAAACACCATATATTTT. As protein: CASSQSWQGNTIYF.

This chain connects TRBV6-4 to TRBJ2-2; D possibly corresponds to TRBD1 (5 bases). The CDR3 is 14 amino acids. The germline CDR1 and CDR2 sequences are MRHNA and SNTAGT. Trimming shortened V by 4 bases and J by 4 bases, and 10 bases separated the two germline ends. The CDR3 spells CASSGQGFTGELFF. The CDR3 DNA sequence: TGTGCCAGCAGTGGGCAGGGATTCACCGGGGAGCTGTTTTTT.

The chain combines TRBV6-5 with TRBJ1-1, with D perhaps matching TRBD1 (5 bases). Germline V gene data show CDR1 as MNHEY and CDR2 as SVGAGI. V gave up 1 base and J gave up 2 bases, with 8 bases separating them. This CDR3 region has 14 residues. The DNA of the CDR3 is TGTGCCAGCAGTTACTACGACAGTAACACTGAAGCTTTCTTT. Translating it yields CASSYYDSNTEAFF.